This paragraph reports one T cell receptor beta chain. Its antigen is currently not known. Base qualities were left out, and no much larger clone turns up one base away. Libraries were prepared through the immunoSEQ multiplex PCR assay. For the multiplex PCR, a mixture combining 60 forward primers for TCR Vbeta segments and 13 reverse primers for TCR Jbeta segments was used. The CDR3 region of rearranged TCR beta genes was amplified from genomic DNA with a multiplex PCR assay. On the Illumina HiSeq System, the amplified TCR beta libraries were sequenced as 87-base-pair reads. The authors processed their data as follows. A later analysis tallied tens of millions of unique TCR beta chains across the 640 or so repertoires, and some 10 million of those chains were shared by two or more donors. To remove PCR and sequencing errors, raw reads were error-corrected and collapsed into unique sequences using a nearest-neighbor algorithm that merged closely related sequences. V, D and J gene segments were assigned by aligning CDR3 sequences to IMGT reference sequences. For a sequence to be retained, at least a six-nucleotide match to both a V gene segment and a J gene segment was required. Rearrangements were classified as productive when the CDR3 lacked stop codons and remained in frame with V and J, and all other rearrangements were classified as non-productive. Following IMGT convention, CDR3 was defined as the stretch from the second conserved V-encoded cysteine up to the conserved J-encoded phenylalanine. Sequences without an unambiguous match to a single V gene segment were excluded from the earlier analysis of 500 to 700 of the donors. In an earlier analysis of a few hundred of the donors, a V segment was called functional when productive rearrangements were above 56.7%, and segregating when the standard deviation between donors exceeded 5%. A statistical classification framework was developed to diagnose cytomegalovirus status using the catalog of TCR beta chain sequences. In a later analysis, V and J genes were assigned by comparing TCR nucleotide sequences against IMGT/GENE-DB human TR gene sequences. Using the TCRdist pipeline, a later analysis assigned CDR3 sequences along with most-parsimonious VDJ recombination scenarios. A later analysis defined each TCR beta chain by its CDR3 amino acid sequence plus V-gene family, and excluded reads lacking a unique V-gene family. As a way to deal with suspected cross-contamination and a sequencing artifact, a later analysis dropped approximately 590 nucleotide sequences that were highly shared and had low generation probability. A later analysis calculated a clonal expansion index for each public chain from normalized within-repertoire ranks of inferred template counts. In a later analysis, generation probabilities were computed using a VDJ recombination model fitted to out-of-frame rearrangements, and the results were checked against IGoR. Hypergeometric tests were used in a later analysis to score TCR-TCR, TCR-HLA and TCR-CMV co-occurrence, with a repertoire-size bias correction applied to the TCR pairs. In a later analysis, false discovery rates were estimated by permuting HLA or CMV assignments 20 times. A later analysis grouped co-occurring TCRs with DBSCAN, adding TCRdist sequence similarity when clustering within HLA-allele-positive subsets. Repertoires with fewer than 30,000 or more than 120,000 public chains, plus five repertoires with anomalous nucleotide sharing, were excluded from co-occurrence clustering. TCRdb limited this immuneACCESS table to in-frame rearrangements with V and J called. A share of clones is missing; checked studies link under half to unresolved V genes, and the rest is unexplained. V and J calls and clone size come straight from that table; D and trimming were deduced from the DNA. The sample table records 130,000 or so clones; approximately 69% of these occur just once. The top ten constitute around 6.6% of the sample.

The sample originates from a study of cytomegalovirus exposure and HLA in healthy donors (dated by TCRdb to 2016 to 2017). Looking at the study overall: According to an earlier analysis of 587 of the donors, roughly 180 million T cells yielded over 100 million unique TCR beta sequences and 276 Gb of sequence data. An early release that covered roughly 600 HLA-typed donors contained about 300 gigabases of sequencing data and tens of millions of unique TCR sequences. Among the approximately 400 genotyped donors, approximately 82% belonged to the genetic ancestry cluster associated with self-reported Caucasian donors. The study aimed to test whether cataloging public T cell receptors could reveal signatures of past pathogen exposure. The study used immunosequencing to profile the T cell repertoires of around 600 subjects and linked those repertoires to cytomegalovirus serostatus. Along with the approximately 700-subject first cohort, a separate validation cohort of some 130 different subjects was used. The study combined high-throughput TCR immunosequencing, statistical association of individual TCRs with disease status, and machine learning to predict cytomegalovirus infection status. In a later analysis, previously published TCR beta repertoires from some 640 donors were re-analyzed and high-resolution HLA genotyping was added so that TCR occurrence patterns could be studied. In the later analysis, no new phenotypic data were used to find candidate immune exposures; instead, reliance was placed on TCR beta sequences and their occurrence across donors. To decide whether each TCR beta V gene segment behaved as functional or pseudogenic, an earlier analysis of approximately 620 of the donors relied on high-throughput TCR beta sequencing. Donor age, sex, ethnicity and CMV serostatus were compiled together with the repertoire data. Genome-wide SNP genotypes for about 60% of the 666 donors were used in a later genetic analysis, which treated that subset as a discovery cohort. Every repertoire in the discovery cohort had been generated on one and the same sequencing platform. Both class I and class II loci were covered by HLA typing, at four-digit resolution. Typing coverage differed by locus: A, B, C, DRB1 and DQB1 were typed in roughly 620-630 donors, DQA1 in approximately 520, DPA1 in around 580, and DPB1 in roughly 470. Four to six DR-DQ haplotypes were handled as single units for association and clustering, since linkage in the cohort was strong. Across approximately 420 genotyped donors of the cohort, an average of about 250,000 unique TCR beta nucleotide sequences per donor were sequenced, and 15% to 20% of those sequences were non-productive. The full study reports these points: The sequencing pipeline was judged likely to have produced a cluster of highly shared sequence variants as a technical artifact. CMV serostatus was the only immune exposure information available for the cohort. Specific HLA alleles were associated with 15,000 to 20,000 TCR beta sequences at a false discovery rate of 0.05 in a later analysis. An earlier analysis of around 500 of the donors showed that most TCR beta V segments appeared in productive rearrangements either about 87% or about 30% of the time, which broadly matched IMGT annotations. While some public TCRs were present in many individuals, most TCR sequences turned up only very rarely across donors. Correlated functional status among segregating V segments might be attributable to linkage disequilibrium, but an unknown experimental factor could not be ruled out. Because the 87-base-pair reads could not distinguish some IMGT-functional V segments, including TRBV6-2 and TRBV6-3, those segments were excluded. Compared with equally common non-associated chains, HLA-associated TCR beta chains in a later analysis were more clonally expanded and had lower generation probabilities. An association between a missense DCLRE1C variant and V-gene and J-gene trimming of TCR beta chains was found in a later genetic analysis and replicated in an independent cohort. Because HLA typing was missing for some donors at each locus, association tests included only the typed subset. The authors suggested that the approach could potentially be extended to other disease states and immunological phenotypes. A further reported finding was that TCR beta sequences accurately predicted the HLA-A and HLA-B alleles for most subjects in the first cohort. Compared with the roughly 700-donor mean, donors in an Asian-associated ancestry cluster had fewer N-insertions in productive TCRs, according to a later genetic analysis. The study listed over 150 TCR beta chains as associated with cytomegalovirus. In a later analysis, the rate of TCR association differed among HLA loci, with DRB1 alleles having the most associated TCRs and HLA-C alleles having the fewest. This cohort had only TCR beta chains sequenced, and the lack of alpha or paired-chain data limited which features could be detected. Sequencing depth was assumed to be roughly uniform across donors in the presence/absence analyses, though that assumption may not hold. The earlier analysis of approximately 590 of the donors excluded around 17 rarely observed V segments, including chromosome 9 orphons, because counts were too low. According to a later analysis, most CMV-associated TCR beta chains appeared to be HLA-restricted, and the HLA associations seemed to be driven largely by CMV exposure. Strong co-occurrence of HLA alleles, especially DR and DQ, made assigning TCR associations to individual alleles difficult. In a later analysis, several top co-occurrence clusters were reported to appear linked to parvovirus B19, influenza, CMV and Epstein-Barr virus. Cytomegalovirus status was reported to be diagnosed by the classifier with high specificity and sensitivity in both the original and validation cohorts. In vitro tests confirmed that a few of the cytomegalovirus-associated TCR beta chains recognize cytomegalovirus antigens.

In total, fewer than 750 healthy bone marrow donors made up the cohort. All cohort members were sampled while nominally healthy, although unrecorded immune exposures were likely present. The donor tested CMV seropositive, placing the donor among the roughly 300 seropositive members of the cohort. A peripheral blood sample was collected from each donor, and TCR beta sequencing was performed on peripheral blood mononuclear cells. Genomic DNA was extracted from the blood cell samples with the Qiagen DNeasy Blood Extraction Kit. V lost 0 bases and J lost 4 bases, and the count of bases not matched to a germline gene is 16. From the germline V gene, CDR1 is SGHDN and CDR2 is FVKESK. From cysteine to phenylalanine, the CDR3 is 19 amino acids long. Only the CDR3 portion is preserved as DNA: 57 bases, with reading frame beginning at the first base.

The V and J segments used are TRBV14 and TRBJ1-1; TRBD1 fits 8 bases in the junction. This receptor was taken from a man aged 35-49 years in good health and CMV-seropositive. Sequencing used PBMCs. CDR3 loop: CASSQDSRGRFGSATEAFF. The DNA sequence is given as TGTGCCAGCAGCCAAGATTCCAGGGGGCGCTTTGGTTCGGCCACTGAAGCTTTCTTT.